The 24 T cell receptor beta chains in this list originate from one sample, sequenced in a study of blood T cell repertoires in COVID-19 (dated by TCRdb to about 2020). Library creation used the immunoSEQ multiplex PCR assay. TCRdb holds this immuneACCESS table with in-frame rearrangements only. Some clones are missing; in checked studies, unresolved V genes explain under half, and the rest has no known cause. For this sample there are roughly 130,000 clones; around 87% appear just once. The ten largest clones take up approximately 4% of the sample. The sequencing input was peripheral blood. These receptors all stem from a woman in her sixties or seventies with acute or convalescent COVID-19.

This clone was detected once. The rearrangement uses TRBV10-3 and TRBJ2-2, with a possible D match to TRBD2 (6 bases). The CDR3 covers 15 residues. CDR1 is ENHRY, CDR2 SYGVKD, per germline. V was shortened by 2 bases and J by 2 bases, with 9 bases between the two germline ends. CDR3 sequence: CAISEPGVNTGELFF. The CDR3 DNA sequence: TGTGCCATCAGTGAGCCGGGAGTTAACACCGGGGAGCTGTTTTTT.

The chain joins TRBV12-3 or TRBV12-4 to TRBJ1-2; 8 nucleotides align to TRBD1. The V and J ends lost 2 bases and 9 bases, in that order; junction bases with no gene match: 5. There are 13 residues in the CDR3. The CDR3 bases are TGTGCCAGCAGTTTAAGTGCAGGGGGCAGCTACACCTTC. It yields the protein CASSLSAGGSYTF.

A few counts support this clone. CDR3 protein: CASSREGAGLGNSPLHF. CDR3 DNA: TGTGCCAGCAGTCGGGAGGGGGCGGGTCTTGGGAATTCACCCCTCCACTTT. The rearrangement joins TRBV6-6 to TRBJ1-6; TRBD1 agrees at 7 bases. After removal of 5 bases from V and 7 bases from J, the junction contained 14 bases not matched to a gene. Germline values: CDR1 MNHNY, CDR2 SVGAGI (reference sequence). The CDR3 contains 17 residues.

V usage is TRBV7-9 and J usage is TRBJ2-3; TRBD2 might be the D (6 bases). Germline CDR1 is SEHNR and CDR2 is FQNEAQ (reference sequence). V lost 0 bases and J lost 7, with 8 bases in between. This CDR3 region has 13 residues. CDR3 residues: CASSLAGGNTQYF. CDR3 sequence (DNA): TGTGCCAGCAGCTTAGCTGGCGGGAATACGCAGTATTTT.

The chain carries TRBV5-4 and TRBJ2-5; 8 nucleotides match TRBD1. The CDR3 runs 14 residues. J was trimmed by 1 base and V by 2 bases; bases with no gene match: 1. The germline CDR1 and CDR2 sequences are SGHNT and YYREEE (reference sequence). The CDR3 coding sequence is TGTGCCAGCAGCTTCGGACAGGGCCAAGAGACCCAGTACTTC. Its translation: CASSFGQGQETQYF.

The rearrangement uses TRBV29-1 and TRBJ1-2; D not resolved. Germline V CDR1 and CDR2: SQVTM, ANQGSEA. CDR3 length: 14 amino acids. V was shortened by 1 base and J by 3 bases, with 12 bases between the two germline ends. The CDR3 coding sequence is TGCAGCGTTGAAGCCCTGAGGCCCGACTATGGCTACACCTTC. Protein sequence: CSVEALRPDYGYTF.

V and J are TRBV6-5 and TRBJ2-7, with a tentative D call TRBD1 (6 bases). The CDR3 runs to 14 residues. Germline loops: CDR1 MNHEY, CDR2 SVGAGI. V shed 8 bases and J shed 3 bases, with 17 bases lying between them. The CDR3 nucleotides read TGTGCCAGCGAGGGAAGGGACACCTTCTACGAGCAGTACTTC. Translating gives CASEGRDTFYEQYF.

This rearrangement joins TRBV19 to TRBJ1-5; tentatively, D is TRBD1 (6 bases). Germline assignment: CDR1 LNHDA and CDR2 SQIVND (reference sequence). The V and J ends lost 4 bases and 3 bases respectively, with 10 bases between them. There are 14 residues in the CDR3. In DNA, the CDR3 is TGTGCCAGTAGTAATCAGGGGCACAATCAGCCCCAGCATTTT. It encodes CASSNQGHNQPQHF.

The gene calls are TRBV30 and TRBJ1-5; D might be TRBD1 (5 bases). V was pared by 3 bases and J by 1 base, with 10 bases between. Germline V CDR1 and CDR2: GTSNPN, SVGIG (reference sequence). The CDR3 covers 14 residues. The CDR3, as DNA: TGTGCCTGGAGCCCAGGGCGGAGCAATCAGCCCCAGCATTTT. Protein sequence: CAWSPGRSNQPQHF.

CDR3 region: CASSATGFVGDGYTF. As DNA, the CDR3 is TGTGCCAGTAGTGCAACAGGGTTTGTGGGCGATGGCTACACCTTC. The chain links TRBV19 to TRBJ1-2; D perhaps matches TRBD1 (6 bases). Deletions cut 5 bases from V and 6 bases from J, with 19 bases between. The germline gives CDR1 LNHDA, CDR2 SQIVND (reference sequence). This CDR3 region has 15 residues.

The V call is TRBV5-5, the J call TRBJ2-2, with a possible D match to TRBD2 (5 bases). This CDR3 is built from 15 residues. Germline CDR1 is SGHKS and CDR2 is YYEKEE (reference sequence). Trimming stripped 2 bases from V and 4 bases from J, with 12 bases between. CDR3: CASSFGGSLTGELFF. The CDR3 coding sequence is TGTGCCAGCAGCTTCGGCGGGTCCCTCACCGGGGAGCTGTTTTTT.

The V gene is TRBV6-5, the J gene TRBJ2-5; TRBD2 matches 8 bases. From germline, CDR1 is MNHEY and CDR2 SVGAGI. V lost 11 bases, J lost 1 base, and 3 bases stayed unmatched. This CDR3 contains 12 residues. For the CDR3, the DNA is TGTGCCGCCGGGAGGGGCCAAGAGACCCAGTACTTC. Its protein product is CAAGRGQETQYF.

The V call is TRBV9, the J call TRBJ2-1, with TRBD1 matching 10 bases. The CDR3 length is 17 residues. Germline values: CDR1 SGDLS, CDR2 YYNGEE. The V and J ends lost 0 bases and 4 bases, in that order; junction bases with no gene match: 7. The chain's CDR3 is CASSVDEGDRGYNEQFF. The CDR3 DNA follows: TGTGCCAGCAGCGTAGATGAGGGGGACAGGGGATACAATGAGCAGTTCTTC.

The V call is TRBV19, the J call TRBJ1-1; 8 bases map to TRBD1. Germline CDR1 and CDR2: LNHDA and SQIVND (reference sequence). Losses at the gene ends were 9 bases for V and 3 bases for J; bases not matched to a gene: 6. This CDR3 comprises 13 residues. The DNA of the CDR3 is TGTGCCAGCTCAGGGGGCGCAGACACTGAAGCTTTCTTT. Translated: CASSGGADTEAFF. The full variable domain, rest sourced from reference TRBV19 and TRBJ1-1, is DGGITQSPKYLFRKEGQNVTLSCEQNLNHDAMYWYRQDPGQGLRLIYYSQIVNDFQKGDIAEGYSVSREKKESFPLTVTSAQKNPTAFYLCASSGGADTEAFFGQGTRLTVV.

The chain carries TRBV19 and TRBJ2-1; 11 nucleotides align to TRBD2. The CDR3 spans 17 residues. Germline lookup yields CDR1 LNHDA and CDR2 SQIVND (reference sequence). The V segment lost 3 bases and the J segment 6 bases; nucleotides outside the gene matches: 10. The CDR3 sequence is CASSIDITSGGPNEQFF. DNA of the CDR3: TGTGCCAGTAGTATCGATATTACTAGCGGGGGTCCCAATGAGCAGTTCTTC.

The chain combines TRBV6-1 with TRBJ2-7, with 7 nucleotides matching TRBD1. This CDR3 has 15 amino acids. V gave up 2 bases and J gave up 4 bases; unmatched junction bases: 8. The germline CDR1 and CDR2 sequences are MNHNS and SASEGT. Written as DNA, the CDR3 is TGTGCCAGCAGTGAACAGGGGGATATTCGGTACGAGCAGTACGTC. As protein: CASSEQGDIRYEQYV.

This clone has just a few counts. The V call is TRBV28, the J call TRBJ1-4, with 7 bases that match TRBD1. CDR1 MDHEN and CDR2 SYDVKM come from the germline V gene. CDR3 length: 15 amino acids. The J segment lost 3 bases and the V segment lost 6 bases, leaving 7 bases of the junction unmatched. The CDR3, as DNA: TGTGCCAGCAGCCCCACAGGGGTGGCTAATGAAAAACTGTTTTTT. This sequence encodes CASSPTGVANEKLFF.

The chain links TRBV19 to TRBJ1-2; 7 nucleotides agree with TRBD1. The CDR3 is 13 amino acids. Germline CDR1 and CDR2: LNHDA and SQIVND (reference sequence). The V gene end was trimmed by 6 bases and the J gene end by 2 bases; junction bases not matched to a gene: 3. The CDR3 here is CASRGQANYGYTF. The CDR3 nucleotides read TGTGCCAGTAGAGGACAGGCCAACTATGGCTACACCTTC.

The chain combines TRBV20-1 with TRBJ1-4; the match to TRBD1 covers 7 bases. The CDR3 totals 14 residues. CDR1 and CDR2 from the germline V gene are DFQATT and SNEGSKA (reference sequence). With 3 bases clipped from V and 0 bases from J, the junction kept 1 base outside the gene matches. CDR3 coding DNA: TGCAGTGCTAGTGGGACAGCAACTAATGAAAAACTGTTTTTT. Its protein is CSASGTATNEKLFF.

CDR3 residues: CATSRALTSGDNEQFF. The DNA for the CDR3 is TGTGCCACCAGCAGAGCCTTGACTAGCGGGGACAATGAGCAGTTCTTC. This chain uses TRBV15 with TRBJ2-1; 11 bases align to TRBD2. The CDR3 runs to 16 residues. Germline loops: CDR1 LNHNV, CDR2 YYDKDF (reference sequence). V lost 1 base, J lost 5 bases, and 4 bases stayed unmatched.

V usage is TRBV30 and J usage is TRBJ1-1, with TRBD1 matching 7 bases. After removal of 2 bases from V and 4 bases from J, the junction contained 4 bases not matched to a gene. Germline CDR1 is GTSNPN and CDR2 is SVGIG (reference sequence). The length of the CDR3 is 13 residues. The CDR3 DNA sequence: TGTGCCTGGAGTCGACAGGGATCCACTGAAGCTTTCTTT. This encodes CAWSRQGSTEAFF.

The CDR3 DNA sequence: TGTGCCAGCAGTCGAGGAGGGGGCCTCTATGGCTACACCTTC. Protein product: CASSRGGGLYGYTF. The rearrangement joins TRBV27 to TRBJ1-2, with 7 positions matching TRBD1. Germline V gene sequence: CDR1 MNHEY, CDR2 SMNVEV (reference sequence). The trim removed 5 bases at V and 4 bases at J, leaving 7 bases unmatched. The CDR3 totals 14 residues.

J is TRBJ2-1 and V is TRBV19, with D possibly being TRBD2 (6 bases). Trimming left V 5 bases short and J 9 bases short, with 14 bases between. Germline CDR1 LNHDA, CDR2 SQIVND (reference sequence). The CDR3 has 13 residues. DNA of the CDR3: TGTGCCAGTAGTGGGGTGGGAGGCTCTGAGCAGTTCTTC. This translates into CASSGVGGSEQFF.

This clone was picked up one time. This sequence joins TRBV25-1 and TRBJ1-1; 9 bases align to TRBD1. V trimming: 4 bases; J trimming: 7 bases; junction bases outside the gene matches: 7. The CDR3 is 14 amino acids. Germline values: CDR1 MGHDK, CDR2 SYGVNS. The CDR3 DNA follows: TGTGCCAGCAGTGGACGGGACAGGGAATTTGAAGCTTTCTTT. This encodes CASSGRDREFEAFF.